Shown below are 32 T cell receptor beta chains from a single sample sequenced in a study of blood T cell repertoires in COVID-19 (dated by TCRdb to about 2020). Libraries were constructed by the immunoSEQ multiplex PCR assay. The table comes from immuneACCESS by way of TCRdb, which keeps in-frame sequences with V and J called. Part of the clones is missing from these tables; in studies checked, under half for an unresolved V gene and the rest for unknown reasons. The sample records approximately 210,000 clones, roughly 90% of which are singletons. Approximately 2.1% of the sample comes from the top ten. Sample: PBMCs or T cells enriched from blood (not recorded which). These receptors came from a woman in her thirties who had recovered from COVID-19.

The J gene is TRBJ1-5, the V gene TRBV25-1; 9 bases line up with TRBD1. Germline V gene lookup returns CDR1 MGHDK and CDR2 SYGVNS. This CDR3 spans 16 amino acids. The trim removed 1 base at V and 4 bases at J, leaving 5 bases unmatched. CDR3 sequence: CASSESDRGENQPQHF. As DNA, the CDR3 is TGTGCCAGCAGTGAATCCGACAGGGGGGAAAATCAGCCCCAGCATTTT. The entire variable domain, with the rest obtained from reference TRBV25-1 and TRBJ1-5, is as follows: EADIYQTPRYLVIGTGKKITLECSQTMGHDKMYWYQQDPGMELHLIHYSYGVNSTEKGDLSSESTVSRIRTEHFPLTLESARPSHTSQYLCASSESDRGENQPQHFGDGTRLSIL.

The rearrangement links TRBV5-5 to TRBJ1-2; 9 positions match TRBD1. The CDR3 extends over 15 amino acids. Trimming cost V 1 base and J 6 bases; bases outside gene matches: 7. Germline assignment: CDR1 SGHKS and CDR2 YYEKEE (reference sequence). Here the CDR3 reads CASSLMLQGANGYTF. The DNA of the CDR3 is TGTGCCAGCAGCTTGATGCTACAGGGGGCAAATGGCTACACCTTC.

The chain combines TRBV24-1 with TRBJ2-1; 10 bases align to TRBD2. This CDR3 has 16 residues. Trimming removed 4 bases from V and 8 bases from J; junction bases left unmatched: 10. Germline V gives CDR1 KGHDR, CDR2 SFDVKD. CDR3 DNA: TGTGCCACCAGTGAGCGAGCGGGAGGGCCTGAATATGAGCAGTTCTTC. This gives the protein CATSERAGGPEYEQFF.

V usage is TRBV19 and J usage is TRBJ1-5; weak D call: TRBD1 (5 bases). V gave up 4 bases and J gave up 6 bases, with 19 bases separating them. The CDR3 contains 16 residues. CDR1 is LNHDA, CDR2 SQIVND, per germline (reference sequence). The CDR3 here is CASSRPSGVVGQPQHF. CDR3 nucleotides: TGTGCCAGTAGTAGGCCCTCGGGGGTCGTGGGTCAGCCCCAGCATTTT.

The V gene is TRBV9, the J gene TRBJ2-7; possibly TRBD2 for D (6 bases). V gave up 0 bases and J gave up 5 bases, with 12 bases separating them. The germline V gene has CDR1 SGDLS and CDR2 YYNGEE. This CDR3 contains 14 residues. CDR3 nucleotides: TGTGCCAGCAGCGTAGCATCTAGCGACCACGAGCAGTACTTC. Its protein is CASSVASSDHEQYF.

The chain is built from TRBV19 and TRBJ1-5; 7 bases match TRBD1. The CDR3 has 14 amino acids. V lost 8 bases to trimming and J lost 6 bases; unmatched junction nucleotides: 10. CDR1 and CDR2 from the germline V gene are LNHDA and SQIVND (reference sequence). CDR3 bases: TGTGCCAGTCGGGGGACAGATTTCGGTCAGCCCCAGCATTTT. Translating it yields CASRGTDFGQPQHF.

The CDR3 coding sequence is TGTGCCAGCACCTTAGGGGGGGAGGGCCTCTACGAGCAGTACTTC. This sequence encodes CASTLGGEGLYEQYF. This chain uses TRBV5-4 with TRBJ2-7, with D possibly TRBD2 on 7 matching bases. This CDR3 has 15 amino acids. Trimming shortened V by 6 bases and J by 3 bases, and 19 bases separated the two germline ends. The V gene's germline CDR1 is SGHNT and CDR2 YYREEE (reference sequence).

This clone occurred once. The J gene is TRBJ1-2, the V gene TRBV5-1, with TRBD1 matching over 7 bases. V gave up 1 base and J gave up 8 bases; unmatched junction bases: 5. The CDR3 length is 13 residues. The germline V gene has CDR1 SGHRS and CDR2 YFSETQ. In DNA form, the CDR3 reads TGCGCCAGCAGCTTGTCACAGGGGCACGGCTACACCTTC. Translation gives CASSLSQGHGYTF.

The chain has TRBV5-5 and TRBJ2-2, with unresolved D. The V and J ends lost 6 bases and 5 bases respectively, with 14 bases between them. This CDR3 spans 14 amino acids. Germline V gene lookup returns CDR1 SGHKS and CDR2 YYEKEE (reference sequence). The CDR3 sequence is CASTTSASTGELFF. In nucleotides, the CDR3 is TGTGCCAGCACCACCTCCGCTAGTACCGGGGAGCTGTTTTTT.

The V gene is TRBV2, the J gene TRBJ1-6; D may be TRBD1 (5 bases). From germline, CDR1 is SNHLY and CDR2 FYNNEI. This CDR3 contains 15 residues. Trimming shortened V by 7 bases and J by 3 bases, and 13 bases separated the two germline ends. CDR3 in amino acids: CASNLQGIYNSPLHF. As DNA, the CDR3 is TGTGCCAGCAACCTTCAGGGAATCTATAATTCACCCCTCCACTTT. The variable domain in full, with the rest retrieved from reference TRBV2 and TRBJ1-6, is EPEVTQTPSHQVTQMGQEVILRCVPISNHLYFYWYRQILGQKVEFLVSFYNNEISEKSEIFDDQFSVERPDGSNFTLKIRSTKLEDSAMYFCASNLQGIYNSPLHFGNGTRLTVT.

The V gene is TRBV4-3, the J gene TRBJ1-4; no reliable D call. This CDR3 is 13 amino acids long. V was trimmed by 2 bases and J by 4 bases, leaving 5 bases between them. The germline CDR1 and CDR2 sequences are LGHNA and YSLEER. The DNA for the CDR3 is TGCGCCAGCAGCCAACAGGTTAATGAAAAACTGTTTTTT. This gives the protein CASSQQVNEKLFF.

V and J are TRBV5-6 and TRBJ2-7, with 13 bases aligning to TRBD2. V shed 4 bases, J shed 7 bases, and the junction held 11 bases outside the gene matches. The germline V gene encodes CDR1 SGHDT and CDR2 YYEEEE. The CDR3 sequence is 16 residues long. CDR3: CASSVGWTSGSQEQYF. The DNA of the CDR3 is TGTGCCAGCAGCGTTGGGTGGACTAGCGGGAGTCAAGAGCAGTACTTC.

V is TRBV3-1 (or the pseudogene TRBV3-2) and J is TRBJ1-5; a possible D gene is TRBD1 (6 bases). The V end was cut by 0 bases, the J end by 4 bases, with 13 bases between. In germline, CDR1 is LGHDT, CDR2 YNNKEL (reference sequence). The CDR3 is 16 amino acids. The CDR3 sequence is CASSQDGPGENQPQHF. In nucleotides, the CDR3 is TGTGCCAGCAGCCAAGATGGCCCAGGGGAAAATCAGCCCCAGCATTTT.

The chain has TRBV5-5 and TRBJ2-1, with D maybe TRBD2 (6 bases). This CDR3 spans 16 amino acids. Germline CDR1 SGHKS, CDR2 YYEKEE (reference sequence). The V end lost 6 bases, the J end lost 0 bases, and 16 bases lay between the germline ends. The CDR3 loop reads CASTPLVGGSYNEQFF. CDR3 sequence (DNA): TGTGCCAGCACCCCCCTCGTCGGGGGCTCCTACAATGAGCAGTTCTTC.

The chain is built from TRBV27 and TRBJ1-4; D not certain. V lost 3 bases, J lost 4 bases, and 15 bases lay in between. From germline, CDR1 is MNHEY and CDR2 SMNVEV (reference sequence). The CDR3 extends over 16 amino acids. The CDR3 bases are TGTGCCAGCAGTTTTGAGATTTCGGGTGGTAATGAAAAACTGTTTTTT. Translated: CASSFEISGGNEKLFF.

V gene TRBV7-9 combines with J gene TRBJ1-1; TRBD1 matches 7 bases. The CDR3 extends over 15 amino acids. The germline V gene has CDR1 SEHNR and CDR2 FQNEAQ (reference sequence). V trimming: 5 bases; J trimming: 1 base; junction bases outside the gene matches: 7. In DNA form, the CDR3 reads TGTGCCAGCAGCCCTATCCGGGACAGGAACACTGAAGCTTTCTTT. It is translated as CASSPIRDRNTEAFF.

The table lists this clone with a count of one. V and J are TRBV19 and TRBJ2-2; a weak D match, TRBD2 (6 bases). Trimming cost V 7 bases and J 4 bases, with 19 bases left between them. The CDR3 totals 16 residues. Germline V lookup: CDR1 LNHDA, CDR2 SQIVND (reference sequence). The CDR3 is CASTNLGGYGTGELFF. DNA for the CDR3: TGTGCCAGTACCAACCTTGGGGGGTACGGCACCGGGGAGCTGTTTTTT.

V is TRBV11-3 and J is TRBJ2-2, with TRBD1 identical over 7 bases. CDR1 and CDR2 from the germline V gene are SGHNT and YENEEA. V shed 5 bases, J shed 4 bases, and the junction held 7 bases outside the gene matches. The CDR3 has 15 amino acids. CDR3 in DNA: TGTGCCAGCAGCAAGACAGGGTCGGTCACCGGGGAGCTGTTTTTT. Protein: CASSKTGSVTGELFF.

V usage is TRBV4-3 and J usage is TRBJ2-1, with TRBD1 matching over 11 bases. Per germline, CDR1 LGHNA and CDR2 YSLEER. The length of the CDR3 is 16 residues. V was pared by 1 base and J by 6 bases, with 5 bases of the junction left unmatched. The CDR3 loop reads CASSQVPGTGGNEQFF. The CDR3, as DNA: TGCGCCAGCAGCCAAGTCCCCGGGACAGGGGGCAATGAGCAGTTCTTC.

In its sample, this clone was seen once. CDR3 loop: CASTSDGGYGYTF. For the CDR3, the DNA is TGTGCCAGCACCTCCGACGGAGGCTATGGCTACACCTTC. The chain links TRBV2 to TRBJ1-2; D gene uncertain. Germline V CDR1 and CDR2: SNHLY, FYNNEI. The germline V and J ends were trimmed by 7 bases and 4 bases, with 13 bases remaining between them. The CDR3 covers 13 residues.

The J gene is TRBJ1-2, the V gene TRBV10-3; TRBD1 matches at 8 bases. V lost 3 bases to trimming and J lost 4 bases; unmatched junction nucleotides: 1. The CDR3 extends over 13 amino acids. CDR1 and CDR2 from the germline V gene are ENHRY and SYGVKD. The CDR3 loop reads CAISDTGGYGYTF. CDR3 coding DNA: TGTGCCATCAGTGACACAGGGGGCTATGGCTACACCTTC.

The chain is built from TRBV19 and TRBJ2-1; a weak D match, TRBD2 (6 bases). This CDR3 region has 18 residues. The V gene's germline CDR1 is LNHDA and CDR2 SQIVND (reference sequence). With 6 bases removed from V and 2 bases from J, the gap between germline ends came to 23 bases. DNA of the CDR3: TGTGCCAGTAGCCCCTGGAGGTGGGGCGGGAAACCCTACAATGAGCAGTTCTTC. Translated, it gives CASSPWRWGGKPYNEQFF.

The V call is TRBV6-5, the J call TRBJ1-1; D is possibly TRBD1 (5 bases). The CDR3 is 15 amino acids. The V end was cut by 0 bases, the J end by 5 bases, with 13 bases between. Germline-derived CDR1 and CDR2 are MNHEY and SVGAGI. The CDR3 nucleotides are TGTGCCAGCAGTTACTCGACCCAGGGTCGGACTGAAGCTTTCTTT. Translation gives CASSYSTQGRTEAFF.

This chain connects TRBV7-9 to TRBJ1-4; 8 bases map to TRBD1. Losses at the gene ends were 2 bases for V and 8 bases for J; bases not matched to a gene: 7. The CDR3 sequence is 15 residues long. Germline V gives CDR1 SEHNR, CDR2 FQNEAQ (reference sequence). CDR3 amino acids: CASSLRPDREEKLFF. The CDR3 nucleotides read TGTGCCAGCAGCTTAAGGCCGGACAGGGAGGAAAAACTGTTTTTT.

The chain has TRBV5-1 and TRBJ2-7, with 8 bases that match TRBD1. The CDR3 length is 15 residues. The V and J ends lost 4 bases and 3 bases, in that order; junction bases with no gene match: 9. Germline CDR1 reads SGHRS; CDR2 reads YFSETQ. CDR3 DNA sequence: TGCGCCAGCAGCCCGTCGACAGGGGCCGTCTACGAGCAGTACTTC. This gives the protein CASSPSTGAVYEQYF.

This chain uses TRBV3-1 (or the pseudogene TRBV3-2) with TRBJ1-1; 8 bases line up with TRBD1. The length of the CDR3 is 16 residues. V was clipped by 0 bases and J by 11 bases; unmatched bases: 14. Germline values: CDR1 LGHDT, CDR2 YNNKEL (reference sequence). CDR3 loop: CASSQEGAGGSVRAFF. In DNA, the CDR3 is TGTGCCAGCAGCCAAGAGGGCGCAGGGGGCAGTGTGCGGGCTTTCTTT.

V usage is TRBV11-2 and J usage is TRBJ1-6; unclear D gene. The CDR3 consists of 15 residues. Germline-derived CDR1 and CDR2 are SGHAT and FQNNGV. With 1 base removed from V and 13 bases from J, the gap between germline ends came to 17 bases. The CDR3 protein is CASSLGNQVPIPLHF. The CDR3 DNA is TGTGCCAGCAGCTTAGGGAACCAGGTCCCCATTCCCCTCCACTTT.

This clone was seen a single time. This chain uses TRBV7-2 with TRBJ2-7, with 7 nucleotides matching TRBD2. Unmatched junction bases numbered 7, after V lost 6 bases and J lost 2 bases. This CDR3 has 14 amino acids. Germline CDR1 and CDR2: SGHTA and FQGNSA. The DNA for the CDR3 is TGTGCCAGCAGTAAAAGCGGGGCAGCCTACGAGCAGTACTTC. It encodes CASSKSGAAYEQYF.

The V gene is TRBV12-3 or TRBV12-4, the J gene TRBJ2-5; D gene unclear. The CDR3 spans 13 residues. V was cut by 3 bases and J by 5 bases, with 10 bases left in between. CDR3 DNA sequence: TGTGCCAGCAGTTTCGCACTCGTCGAGACCCAGTACTTC. This translates into CASSFALVETQYF.

The J gene is TRBJ2-7, the V gene TRBV6-5, with 7 bases identical to TRBD1. J was trimmed by 2 bases and V by 7 bases; bases with no gene match: 8. Per germline, CDR1 MNHEY and CDR2 SVGAGI. The CDR3 is 14 residues long. This CDR3 reads CASTLQGQTYEQYF. CDR3 bases: TGTGCCAGCACCTTACAGGGACAGACCTACGAGCAGTACTTC.

This clone was found once. The V call is TRBV5-4, the J call TRBJ1-6; D gene unclear. This CDR3 is 15 amino acids long. V was pared by 5 bases and J by 0 bases, with 9 bases between. CDR1 is SGHNT and CDR2 is YYREEE in the germline V gene (reference sequence). CDR3 protein: CASRGGSSYNSPLHF. CDR3 DNA: TGTGCCAGCAGAGGAGGCAGCTCCTATAATTCACCCCTCCACTTT.

The V gene is TRBV18, the J gene TRBJ2-1; 9 bases map to TRBD1. Germline V CDR1 and CDR2: KGHSH, LQKENI. The CDR3 spans 15 residues. The V and J ends lost 3 bases and 2 bases, in that order; junction bases with no gene match: 2. The CDR3: CASSPRQGAYNEQFF. DNA for the CDR3: TGTGCCAGCTCACCCCGACAGGGGGCCTACAATGAGCAGTTCTTC.